This T cell receptor (beta chain) originates from a study of CD8+ T cells in alopecia areata. Following RNA extraction, reverse transcription yielded cDNA that acted as the sequencing template. Some clones are missing from TCRdb's copy, which holds only in-frame ones; the method was immunoSEQ multiplex PCR. Of 140,000 to 150,000 clones listed, less than 75% are singletons. PBMCs were stained for CD3, CD4 and CD8, and CD4+ and CD8+ T cells were sorted. The source material was CD8+ T cells sorted from blood. The TCR comes from a human donor in good health.

Written as DNA, the CDR3 is TGTGCCAGCAGTGGCCAGGCCCGTCCAGAGACCCAGTACTTC. This sequence encodes CASSGQARPETQYF. The rearrangement links TRBV13 to TRBJ2-5; D remains ambiguous. V lost 6 bases and J lost 4, with 15 bases in between. Looked up from germline, CDR1 is PRHDT and CDR2 is FYEKMQ (reference sequence). The CDR3 is made up of 14 amino acids.